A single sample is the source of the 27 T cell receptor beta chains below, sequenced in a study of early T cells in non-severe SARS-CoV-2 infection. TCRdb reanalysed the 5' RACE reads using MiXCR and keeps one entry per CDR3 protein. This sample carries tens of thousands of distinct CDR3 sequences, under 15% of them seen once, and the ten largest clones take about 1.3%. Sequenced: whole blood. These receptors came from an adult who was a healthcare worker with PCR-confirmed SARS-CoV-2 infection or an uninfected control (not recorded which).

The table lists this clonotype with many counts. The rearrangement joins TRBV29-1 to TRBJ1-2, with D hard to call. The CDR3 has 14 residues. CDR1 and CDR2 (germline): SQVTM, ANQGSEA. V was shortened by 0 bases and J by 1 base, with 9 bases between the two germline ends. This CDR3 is CSVEDGGDNYGYTF. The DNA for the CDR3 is TGCAGCGTTGAAGATGGAGGCGATAACTATGGCTACACCTTC.

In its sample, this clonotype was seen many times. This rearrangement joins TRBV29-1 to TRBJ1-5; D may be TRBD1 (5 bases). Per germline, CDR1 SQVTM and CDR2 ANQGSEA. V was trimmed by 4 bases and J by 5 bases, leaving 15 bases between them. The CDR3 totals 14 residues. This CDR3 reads CSVVLGGSDQPQHF. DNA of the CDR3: TGCAGCGTTGTACTGGGGGGTTCGGATCAGCCCCAGCATTTT.

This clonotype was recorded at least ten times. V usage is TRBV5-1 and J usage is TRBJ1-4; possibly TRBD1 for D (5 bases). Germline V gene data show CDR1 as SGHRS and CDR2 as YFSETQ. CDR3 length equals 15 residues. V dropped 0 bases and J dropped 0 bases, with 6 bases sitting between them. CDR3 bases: TGCGCCAGCAGCTTGGGACAGACAACTAATGAAAAACTGTTTTTT. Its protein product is CASSLGQTTNEKLFF.

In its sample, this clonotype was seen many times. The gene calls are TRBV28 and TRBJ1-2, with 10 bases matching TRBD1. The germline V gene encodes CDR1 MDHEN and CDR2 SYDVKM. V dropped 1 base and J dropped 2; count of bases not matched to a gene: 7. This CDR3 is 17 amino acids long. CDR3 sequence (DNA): TGTGCCAGCAGTTTATTGCCCGGGGACAGGGGAAACTATGGCTACACCTTC. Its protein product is CASSLLPGDRGNYGYTF.

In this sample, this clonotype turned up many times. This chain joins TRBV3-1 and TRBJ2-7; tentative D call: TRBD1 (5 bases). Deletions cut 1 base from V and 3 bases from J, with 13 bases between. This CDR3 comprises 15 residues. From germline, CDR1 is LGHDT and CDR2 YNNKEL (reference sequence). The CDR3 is CASSQGSQDYYEQYF. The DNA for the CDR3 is TGTGCCAGCAGCCAAGGTTCACAGGATTACTACGAGCAGTACTTC.

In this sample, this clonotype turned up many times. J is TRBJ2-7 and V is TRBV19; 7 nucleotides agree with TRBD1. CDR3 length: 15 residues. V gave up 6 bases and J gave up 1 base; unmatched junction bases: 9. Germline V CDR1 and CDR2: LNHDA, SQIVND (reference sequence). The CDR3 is CASSKGGFTSYEQYF. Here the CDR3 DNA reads TGTGCCAGTAGCAAAGGGGGCTTCACATCCTACGAGCAGTACTTC.

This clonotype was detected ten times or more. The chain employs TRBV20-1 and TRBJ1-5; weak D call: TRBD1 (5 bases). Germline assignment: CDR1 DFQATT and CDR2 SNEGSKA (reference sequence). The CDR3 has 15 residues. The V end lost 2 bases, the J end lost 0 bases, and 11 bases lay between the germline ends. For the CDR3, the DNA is TGCAGTGCTAGAAAGGGACCGGGTAGCAATCAGCCCCAGCATTTT. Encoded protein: CSARKGPGSNQPQHF.

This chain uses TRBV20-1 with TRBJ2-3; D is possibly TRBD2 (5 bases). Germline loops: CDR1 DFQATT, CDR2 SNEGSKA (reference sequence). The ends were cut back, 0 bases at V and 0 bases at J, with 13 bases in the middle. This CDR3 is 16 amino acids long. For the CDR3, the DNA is TGCAGTGCTAGAGACTATGAACGGGGAAGCACAGATACGCAGTATTTT. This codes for CSARDYERGSTDTQYF.

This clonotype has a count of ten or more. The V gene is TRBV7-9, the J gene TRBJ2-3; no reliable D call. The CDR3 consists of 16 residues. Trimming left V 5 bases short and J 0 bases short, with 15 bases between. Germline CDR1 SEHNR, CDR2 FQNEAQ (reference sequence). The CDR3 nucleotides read TGTGCCAGCAGCCCACGGTGGGCCATTAGCACAGATACGCAGTATTTT. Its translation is CASSPRWAISTDTQYF.

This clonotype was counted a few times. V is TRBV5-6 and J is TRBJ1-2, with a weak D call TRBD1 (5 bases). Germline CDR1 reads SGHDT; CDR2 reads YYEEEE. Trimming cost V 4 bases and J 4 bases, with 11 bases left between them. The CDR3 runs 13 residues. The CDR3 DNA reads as TGTGCCAGCAGCCCCAGGGCATCCTATGGCTACACCTTC. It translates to CASSPRASYGYTF.

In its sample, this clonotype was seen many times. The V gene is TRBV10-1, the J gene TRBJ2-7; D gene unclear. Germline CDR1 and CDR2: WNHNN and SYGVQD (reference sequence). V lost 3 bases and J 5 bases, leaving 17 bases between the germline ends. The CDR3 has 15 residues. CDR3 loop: CASSDSPGIQDEQYF. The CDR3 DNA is TGCGCCAGCAGTGATAGCCCGGGCATCCAAGACGAGCAGTACTTC.

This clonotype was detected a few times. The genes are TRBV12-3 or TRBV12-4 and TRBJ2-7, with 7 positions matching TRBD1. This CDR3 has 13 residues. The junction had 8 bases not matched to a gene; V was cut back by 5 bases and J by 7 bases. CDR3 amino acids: CASSLDRVGEQYF. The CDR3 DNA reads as TGTGCCAGCAGTCTCGACAGGGTCGGGGAGCAGTACTTC.

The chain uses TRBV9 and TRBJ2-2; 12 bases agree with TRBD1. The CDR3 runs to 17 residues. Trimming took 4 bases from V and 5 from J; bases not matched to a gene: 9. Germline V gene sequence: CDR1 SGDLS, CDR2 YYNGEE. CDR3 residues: CASSPHWGQGATGELFF. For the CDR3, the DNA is TGTGCCAGCAGCCCCCATTGGGGACAGGGGGCAACCGGGGAGCTGTTTTTT.

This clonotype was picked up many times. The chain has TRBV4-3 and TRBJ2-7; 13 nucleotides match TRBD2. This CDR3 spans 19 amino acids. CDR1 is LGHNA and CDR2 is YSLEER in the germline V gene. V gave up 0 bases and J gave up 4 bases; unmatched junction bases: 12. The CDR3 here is CASSQELGLAGPGGYEQYF. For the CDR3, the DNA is TGCGCCAGCAGCCAAGAATTGGGACTAGCGGGACCGGGGGGGTACGAGCAGTACTTC.

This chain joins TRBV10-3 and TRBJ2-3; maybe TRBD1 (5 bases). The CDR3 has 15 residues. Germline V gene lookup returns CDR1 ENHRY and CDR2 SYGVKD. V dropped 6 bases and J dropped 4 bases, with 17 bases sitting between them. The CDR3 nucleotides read TGTGCCATCAGCACCAGGGATTTTAGTTCAGATACGCAGTATTTT. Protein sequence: CAISTRDFSSDTQYF.

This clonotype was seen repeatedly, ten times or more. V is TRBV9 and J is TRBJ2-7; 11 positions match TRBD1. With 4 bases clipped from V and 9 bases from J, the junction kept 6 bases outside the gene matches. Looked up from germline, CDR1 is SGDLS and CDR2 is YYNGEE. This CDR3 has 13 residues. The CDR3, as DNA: TGTGCCAGCAGCCTGGACAGGGGGCTAGTGCAGTACTTC. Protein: CASSLDRGLVQYF.

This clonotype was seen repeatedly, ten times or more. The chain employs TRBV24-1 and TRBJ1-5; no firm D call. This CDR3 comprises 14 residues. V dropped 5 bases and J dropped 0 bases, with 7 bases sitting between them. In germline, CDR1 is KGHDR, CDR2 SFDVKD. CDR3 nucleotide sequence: TGTGCCACCAGTGGAGGATATAGCAATCAGCCCCAGCATTTT. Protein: CATSGGYSNQPQHF.

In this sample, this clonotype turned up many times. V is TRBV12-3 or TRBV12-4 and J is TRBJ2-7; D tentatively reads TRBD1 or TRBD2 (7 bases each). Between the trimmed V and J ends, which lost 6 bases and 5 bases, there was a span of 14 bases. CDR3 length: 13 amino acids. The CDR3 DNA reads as TGTGCCAGCAGAAAGACAGGGAGGGACGAGCAGTACTTC. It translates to CASRKTGRDEQYF.

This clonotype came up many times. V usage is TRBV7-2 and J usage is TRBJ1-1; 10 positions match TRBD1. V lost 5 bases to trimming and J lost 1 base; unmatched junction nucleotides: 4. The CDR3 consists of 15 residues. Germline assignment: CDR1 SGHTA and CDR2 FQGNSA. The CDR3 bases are TGTGCCAGCAGCAGACAGGGGGCCGGGAACACTGAAGCTTTCTTT. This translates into CASSRQGAGNTEAFF.

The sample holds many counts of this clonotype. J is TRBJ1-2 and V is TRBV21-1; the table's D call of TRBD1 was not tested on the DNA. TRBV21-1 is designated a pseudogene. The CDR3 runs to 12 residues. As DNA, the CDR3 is TGTGCCAGCAGCCCCTGGGGCCGGGGCTACACCTTC. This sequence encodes CASSPWGRGYTF.

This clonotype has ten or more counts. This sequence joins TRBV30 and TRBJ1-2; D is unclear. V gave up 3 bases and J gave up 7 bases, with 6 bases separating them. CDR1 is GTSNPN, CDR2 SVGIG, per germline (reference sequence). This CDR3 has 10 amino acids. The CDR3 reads CAWRSGGYTF. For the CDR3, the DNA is TGTGCCTGGAGATCAGGTGGCTACACCTTC.

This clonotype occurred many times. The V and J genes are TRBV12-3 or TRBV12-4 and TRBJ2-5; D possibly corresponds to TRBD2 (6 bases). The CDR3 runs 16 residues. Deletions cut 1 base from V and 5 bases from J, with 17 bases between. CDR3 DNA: TGTGCCAGCAGTTTAGGACACCGGACTAAGGGGGAGACCCAGTACTTC. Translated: CASSLGHRTKGETQYF.

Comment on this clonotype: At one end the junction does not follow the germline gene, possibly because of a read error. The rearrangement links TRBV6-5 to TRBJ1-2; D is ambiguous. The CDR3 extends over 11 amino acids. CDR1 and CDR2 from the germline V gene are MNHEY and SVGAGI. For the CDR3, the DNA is TGTGCCAGCAGTGCGGGGATTATCCGCGCCTTC. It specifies CASSAGIIRAF.

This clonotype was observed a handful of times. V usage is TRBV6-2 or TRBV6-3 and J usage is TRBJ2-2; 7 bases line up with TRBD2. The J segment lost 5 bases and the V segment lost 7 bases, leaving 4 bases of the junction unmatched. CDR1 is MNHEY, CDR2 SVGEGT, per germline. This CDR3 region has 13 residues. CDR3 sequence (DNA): TGTGCCAGCAACGGGGGGAAAACCGGGGAGCTGTTTTTT. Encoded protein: CASNGGKTGELFF.

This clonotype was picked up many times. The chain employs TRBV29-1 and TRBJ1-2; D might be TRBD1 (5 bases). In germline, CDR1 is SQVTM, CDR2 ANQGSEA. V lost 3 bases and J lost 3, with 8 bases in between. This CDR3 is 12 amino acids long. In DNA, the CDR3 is TGCAGCGTTGACAGGGCCGACTATGGCTACACCTTC. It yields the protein CSVDRADYGYTF. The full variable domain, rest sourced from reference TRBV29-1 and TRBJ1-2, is SAVISQKPSRDICQRGTSLTIQCQVDSQVTMMFWYRQQPGQSLTLIATANQGSEATYESGFVIDKFPISRPNLTFSTLTVSNMSPEDSSIYLCSVDRADYGYTFGSGTRLTVV.

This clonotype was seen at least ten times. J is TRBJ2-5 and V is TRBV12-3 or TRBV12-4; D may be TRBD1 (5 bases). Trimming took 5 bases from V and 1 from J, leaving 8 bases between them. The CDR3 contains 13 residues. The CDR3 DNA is TGTGCCAGCAGTCAGGGCCCCCAAGAGACCCAGTACTTC. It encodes CASSQGPQETQYF.

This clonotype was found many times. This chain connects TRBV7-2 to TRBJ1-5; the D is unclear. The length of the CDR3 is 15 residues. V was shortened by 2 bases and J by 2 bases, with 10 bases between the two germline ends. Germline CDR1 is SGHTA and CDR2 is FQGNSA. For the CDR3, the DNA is TGTGCCAGCAGCTTACGGGATGGGGGCAATCAGCCCCAGCATTTT. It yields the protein CASSLRDGGNQPQHF.